This T cell receptor (beta chain) was profiled in a study of human T cells and chemical hapten exposure. Looking at the study overall: Patch tests applied 0.01% DPC to the upper back and were scored after 6 days.

This clonotype was seen at least ten times. Individual cDNA molecules had unique molecular identifiers attached to them by the library. A single record per CDR3 protein comes from TCRdb applying MiXCR to the RACE reads. This table holds about 360,000 distinct CDR3 sequences, approximately 4.4% found once. Time point noted: patch test 1, 2 weeks after DPC sensitization. Stated treatment: therapeutic diphenylcyclopropenone sensitization with weekly scalp DPC. Trimming shortened V by 0 bases and J by 1 base, and 7 bases separated the two germline ends. Per the germline V gene, CDR1 is SGHRS and CDR2 is YFSETQ. The CDR3 runs 14 residues.

The specimen comprised whole blood, sampled in connection with sensitization to the hapten diphenylcyclopropenone (DPC). The V and J genes are TRBV5-1 and TRBJ2-5; D uncertain. The sequence was collected from a woman in her 50s with alopecia areata. Some clones in this sample may be carry-over from other donors' samples. CDR3 nucleotide sequence: TGCGCCAGCAGCTTGGGAAGTGTCCAAGAGACCCAGTACTTC. It encodes CASSLGSVQETQYF.